The next 21 T cell receptor beta chains were all read from a single sample in a study of T-cell memory formation after mild COVID-19. TCRdb recomputed calls from the 5' RACE reads with MiXCR, one row per CDR3 protein. The sample lists 260,000 or so distinct CDR3 sequences, over 15% occurring once. What was sequenced was PBMCs or a T cell subset sorted from them (not recorded which). The receptor source for this set is a man between 18 and 29 years old who had mild COVID-19 (a few samples of this study predate the infection). Cell type and time point are not known.

In this sample, this clonotype turned up a few times. The rearrangement links TRBV19 to TRBJ1-2; D perhaps matches TRBD1 (6 bases). The germline V and J ends were trimmed by 5 bases and 8 bases, with 18 bases remaining between them. CDR1 is LNHDA, CDR2 SQIVND, per germline (reference sequence). There are 14 residues in the CDR3. The DNA for the CDR3 is TGTGCCAGTAGTCCTTGGACAGAGATGAGAGGCTACACCTTC. Its translation: CASSPWTEMRGYTF. Full variable domain (remainder filled in from reference TRBV19 and TRBJ1-2): DGGITQSPKYLFRKEGQNVTLSCEQNLNHDAMYWYRQDPGQGLRLIYYSQIVNDFQKGDIAEGYSVSREKKESFPLTVTSAQKNPTAFYLCASSPWTEMRGYTFGSGTRLTVV.

This rearrangement joins TRBV4-1 to TRBJ2-5; D gene uncertain. Per germline, CDR1 MGHRA and CDR2 YSYEKL. Trimming cost V 0 bases and J 9 bases, with 17 bases left between them. The CDR3 totals 15 residues. The CDR3 protein is CASSQDFGRFGSQYF. The CDR3 nucleotides are TGCGCCAGCAGCCAAGACTTCGGCCGATTTGGGTCCCAGTACTTC.

The rearrangement uses TRBV11-2 and TRBJ2-7, with D perhaps TRBD1 or TRBD2 (6 bases each). The CDR3 totals 18 residues. Trimming removed 5 bases from V and 1 base from J, with 24 bases in between. In germline, CDR1 is SGHAT, CDR2 FQNNGV. The CDR3 sequence is CASSTRRGVGSASYEQYF. For the CDR3, the DNA is TGTGCCAGCAGCACCCGTAGGGGGGTCGGCTCCGCATCCTACGAGCAGTACTTC.

This clonotype was picked up many times. The chain combines TRBV12-3 or TRBV12-4 with TRBJ2-7, with 13 bases lining up with TRBD2. CDR3 length: 16 residues. Trimming removed 2 bases from V and 3 bases from J; junction bases left unmatched: 4. In DNA, the CDR3 is TGTGCCAGCAGTTTACCGGGACTAGCGGGGTTCTACGAGCAGTACTTC. As protein: CASSLPGLAGFYEQYF.

The V and J genes are TRBV29-1 and TRBJ2-5, with D hard to call. The germline CDR1 and CDR2 sequences are SQVTM and ANQGSEA. V was cut by 3 bases and J by 4 bases, with 12 bases left in between. This CDR3 has 13 residues. CDR3 protein: CSVEAATGETQYF. CDR3 sequence (DNA): TGCAGCGTTGAGGCCGCAACGGGAGAGACCCAGTACTTC.

This clonotype was seen ten or more times. This chain connects TRBV29-1 to TRBJ2-5; D not resolved. The germline V gene encodes CDR1 SQVTM and CDR2 ANQGSEA. V was clipped by 4 bases and J by 4 bases, with 7 bases between them. CDR3 length: 11 amino acids. CDR3 sequence: CSVAEGETQYF. The CDR3 nucleotides read TGCAGCGTTGCGGAAGGAGAGACCCAGTACTTC.

This chain links TRBV6-5 with TRBJ2-7; D is perhaps TRBD1 (5 bases). CDR3 length equals 12 residues. Germline lookup yields CDR1 MNHEY and CDR2 SVGAGI. V was trimmed by 6 bases and J by 3 bases, leaving 9 bases between them. CDR3 DNA: TGTGCCAGCAGAGGACACTGCTACGAGCAGTACGTC. The encoded protein is CASRGHCYEQYV.

The chain is built from TRBV5-1 and TRBJ2-5; 8 bases are a match to TRBD2. This CDR3 comprises 15 residues. V was clipped by 4 bases and J by 4 bases; unmatched bases: 9. From germline, CDR1 is SGHRS and CDR2 YFSETQ. In DNA form, the CDR3 reads TGCGCCAGCAGCCCGGACGGGACTAGGGGAGAGACCCAGTACTTC. Its protein is CASSPDGTRGETQYF.

The chain combines TRBV4-3 with TRBJ1-2; D not resolved. There are 13 residues in the CDR3. The germline V gene encodes CDR1 LGHNA and CDR2 YSLEER. The V end was cut by 4 bases, the J end by 7 bases, with 13 bases between. The CDR3 DNA reads TGCGCCAGCAGCCGGGTCCGGGAAGGTGGCTACACCTTC. Protein: CASSRVREGGYTF.

V gene TRBV7-8 combines with J gene TRBJ2-3; D remains unclear. CDR3 size: 15 residues. The V end lost 5 bases, the J end lost 0 bases, and 12 bases lay between the germline ends. Germline loops: CDR1 SGHVS, CDR2 FQNEAQ. This chain's CDR3 is CASSLRVPSTDTQYF. The CDR3 nucleotides read TGTGCCAGCAGCCTCCGGGTGCCTAGCACAGATACGCAGTATTTT. The variable domain in full, completed from reference TRBV7-8 and TRBJ2-3, reads GAGVSQSPRYKVAKRGQDVALRCDPISGHVSLFWYQQALGQGPEFLTYFQNEAQLDKSGLPSDRFFAERPEGSVSTLKIQRTQQEDSAVYLCASSLRVPSTDTQYFGPGTRLTVL.

This chain joins TRBV7-6 and TRBJ2-3; 14 nucleotides agree with TRBD2. This CDR3 region has 18 residues. Trimming cost V 5 bases and J 2 bases; bases outside gene matches: 9. Germline CDR1 reads SGHVS; CDR2 reads FNYEAQ. This CDR3 is CASSVRTSGGPLTDTQYF. CDR3 sequence (DNA): TGTGCCAGCAGCGTAAGGACTAGCGGGGGGCCCCTCACAGATACGCAGTATTTT.

This clonotype was detected once. The DNA of the CDR3 is TGTGCCACCCAACGGGACAGACAAGAGACCCAGTACTTC. Encoded protein: CATQRDRQETQYF. J is TRBJ2-5 and V is TRBV18; 7 bases are shared with TRBD1. Germline V gene sequence: CDR1 KGHSH, CDR2 LQKENI. CDR3 length: 13 residues. Losses at the gene ends were 10 bases for V and 2 bases for J; bases not matched to a gene: 7.

This clonotype has at least ten counts. This sequence joins TRBV6-4 and TRBJ2-3; 10 bases are a match to TRBD1. Germline CDR1 reads MRHNA; CDR2 reads SNTAGT. The CDR3 runs to 15 residues. V was clipped by 2 bases and J by 1 base; unmatched bases: 0. CDR3 bases: TGTGCCAGCAGTGACGGGACAGGGGGCACAGATACGCAGTATTTT. As protein: CASSDGTGGTDTQYF.

The chain combines TRBV6-5 with TRBJ2-6; possibly TRBD1 for D (5 bases). V shed 2 bases and J shed 3 bases, with 8 bases lying between them. This CDR3 has 15 amino acids. Germline CDR1 is MNHEY and CDR2 is SVGAGI. CDR3: CASSYLGLGANVLTF. The DNA for the CDR3 is TGTGCCAGCAGTTACCTGGGGCTTGGGGCCAACGTCCTGACTTTC.

The chain employs TRBV5-1 and TRBJ2-1, with no clear D. The V and J ends lost 0 bases and 10 bases respectively, with 8 bases between them. Germline V gives CDR1 SGHRS, CDR2 YFSETQ. This CDR3 contains 12 residues. CDR3: CASSLGVYEQFF. The CDR3 region has the DNA TGCGCCAGCAGCTTGGGAGTTTACGAGCAGTTCTTC. Filled out from reference TRBV5-1 and TRBJ2-1, the complete variable domain reads KAGVTQTPRYLIKTRGQQVTLSCSPISGHRSVSWYQQTPGQGLQFLFEYFSETQRNKGNFPGRFSGRQFSNSRSEMNVSTLELGDSALYLCASSLGVYEQFFGPGTRLTVL.

The rearrangement uses TRBV3-1 and TRBJ1-6; D is possibly TRBD1 (6 bases). The CDR3 is 14 amino acids. Trimming shortened V by 5 bases and J by 8 bases, and 13 bases separated the two germline ends. CDR1 LGHDT and CDR2 YNNKEL come from the germline V gene (reference sequence). The CDR3 spells CASSKTGPDSPLHF. DNA for the CDR3: TGTGCCAGCAGCAAGACAGGCCCTGATTCACCCCTCCACTTT.

The chain is built from TRBV4-1 and TRBJ1-2; no definite D call. V was cut by 6 bases and J by 8 bases, with 16 bases left in between. Germline CDR1 is MGHRA and CDR2 is YSYEKL. The CDR3 runs 13 residues. The CDR3 region is CASSMVGSEGYTF. CDR3 in DNA: TGCGCCAGCAGTATGGTGGGGTCGGAAGGCTACACCTTC.

The chain carries TRBV20-1 and TRBJ1-1; D is possibly TRBD1 (6 bases). Germline CDR1 and CDR2: DFQATT and SNEGSKA (reference sequence). The CDR3 contains 15 residues. The V gene lost 0 bases and the J gene lost 5 bases, with 16 bases spanning the gap. The DNA for the CDR3 is TGCAGTGCTAGAGATACTACAGGGTTTTTAACTGAAGCTTTCTTT. Protein sequence: CSARDTTGFLTEAFF.

This clonotype was seen more than once but under ten times. The J gene is TRBJ2-7, the V gene TRBV2, with no clear D. Trimming stripped 2 bases from V and 0 bases from J, with 8 bases between. This CDR3 is 14 amino acids long. Germline CDR1 and CDR2: SNHLY and FYNNEI. CDR3 region: CASSELAASYEQYF. In DNA, the CDR3 is TGTGCCAGCAGTGAATTGGCAGCCTCCTACGAGCAGTACTTC.

The chain joins TRBV7-9 to TRBJ1-2, with 11 bases that match TRBD1. The junction had 6 bases not matched to a gene; V was cut back by 4 bases and J by 2 bases. There are 16 residues in the CDR3. CDR1 and CDR2 from the germline V gene are SEHNR and FQNEAQ (reference sequence). CDR3 sequence: CASSYRDRGFNYGYTF. For the CDR3, the DNA is TGTGCCAGCAGCTATCGGGACAGGGGGTTCAACTATGGCTACACCTTC.

The chain carries TRBV20-1 and TRBJ2-7; the match to TRBD2 covers 7 bases. Unmatched junction bases numbered 4, after V lost 0 bases and J lost 5 bases. Germline V gene lookup returns CDR1 DFQATT and CDR2 SNEGSKA (reference sequence). This CDR3 has 13 residues. In DNA, the CDR3 is TGCAGTGCTAGAGATTTGGGGAGGGACGAGCAGTACTTC. Translated, it gives CSARDLGRDEQYF.